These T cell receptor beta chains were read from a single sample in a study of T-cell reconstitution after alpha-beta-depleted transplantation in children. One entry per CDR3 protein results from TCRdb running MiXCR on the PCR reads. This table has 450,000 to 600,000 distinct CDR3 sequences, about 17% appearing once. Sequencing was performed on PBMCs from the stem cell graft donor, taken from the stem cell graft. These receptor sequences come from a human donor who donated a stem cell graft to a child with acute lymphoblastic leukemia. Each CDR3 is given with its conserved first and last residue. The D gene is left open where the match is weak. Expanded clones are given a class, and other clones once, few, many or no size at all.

CDR3 DNA: TGCAGTGCTAGCGAGGACAGGAACTACGAGCAGTACTTC; CDR3 protein: CSASEDRNYEQYF; J gene: TRBJ2-7; V gene: TRBV20-1; D gene: TRBD1; clone size: few
CDR3 DNA: TGTGCCACCAGCATTGGGAGGGGCGCCTACGAGCAGTACTTC; CDR3 protein: CATSIGRGAYEQYF; J gene: TRBJ2-7; V gene: TRBV15; D gene: TRBD2; clone size: .
CDR3 DNA: TGCGCCAGCAGCGGGGGAATTAGAATGGAGCAGTACTTC; CDR3 protein: CASSGGIRMEQYF; J gene: TRBJ2-7; V gene: TRBV5-1; D gene: .; clone size: .
CDR3 DNA: TGCGCCAGCAGCCAAGATCACGGGTTCTACTACGAGCAGTACTTC; CDR3 protein: CASSQDHGFYYEQYF; J gene: TRBJ2-7; V gene: TRBV4-1; D gene: .; clone size: .
CDR3 DNA: TGTGCCAGCAGCTTACAGACAGGGGGCTTTCAGCCCCAGCATTTT; CDR3 protein: CASSLQTGGFQPQHF; J gene: TRBJ1-5; V gene: TRBV7-8; D gene: TRBD1; clone size: .
CDR3 DNA: TGTGCCAGCAGCTTAGTGGGCGGGATAAGGGATACGCAGTATTTT; CDR3 protein: CASSLVGGIRDTQYF; J gene: TRBJ2-3; V gene: TRBV7-2; D gene: .; clone size: few
CDR3 DNA: TGTGCCAGCAGTTTCCTCGCAGGGGGCCAAGAGACCCAGTACTTC; CDR3 protein: CASSFLAGGQETQYF; J gene: TRBJ2-5; V gene: TRBV12-3/TRBV12-4; D gene: TRBD1; clone size: .
CDR3 DNA: TGTGCCAGCAGTGAATCCTTGTGGTTGACGCGCGAGCAGTACTTC; CDR3 protein: CASSESLWLTREQYF; J gene: TRBJ2-7; V gene: TRBV2; D gene: .; clone size: .
CDR3 DNA: TGTGCCAGCAGCTTAACTAGCGGCCGAGCTAGCACAGATACGCAGTATTTT; CDR3 protein: CASSLTSGRASTDTQYF; J gene: TRBJ2-3; V gene: TRBV7-2; D gene: TRBD2; clone size: .
CDR3 DNA: TGTGCCAGCAGCGCGGGAGGCTACACTGAAGCTTTCTTT; CDR3 protein: CASSAGGYTEAFF; J gene: TRBJ1-1; V gene: TRBV9; D gene: .; clone size: many
CDR3 DNA: TGTGCCAGCAGCGCAAGACTAGCGGGGGACTACGAGCAGTACTTC; CDR3 protein: CASSARLAGDYEQYF; J gene: TRBJ2-7; V gene: TRBV7-6; D gene: TRBD2; clone size: .
CDR3 DNA: TGTGCCAGCAAACAGGCCTTTTCGTTAAATCAGCCCCAGCATTTT; CDR3 protein: CASKQAFSLNQPQHF; J gene: TRBJ1-5; V gene: TRBV27; D gene: .; clone size: .
CDR3 DNA: TGCGCCAGCAGCTCCTCCGACCCTTCCTACAATGAGCAGTTCTTC; CDR3 protein: CASSSSDPSYNEQFF; J gene: TRBJ2-1; V gene: TRBV5-1; D gene: .; clone size: many
CDR3 DNA: TGTGCCAGCAGCAGAGAACTAGCGGGAGGAAGTTATGAGCAGTTCTTC; CDR3 protein: CASSRELAGGSYEQFF; J gene: TRBJ2-1; V gene: TRBV7-2; D gene: TRBD2; clone size: .
CDR3 DNA: TGTGCCAGCAGCCTGGGACTAGCGGGAGACCATGAGCAGTTCTTC; CDR3 protein: CASSLGLAGDHEQFF; J gene: TRBJ2-1; V gene: TRBV12-3/TRBV12-4; D gene: TRBD2; clone size: .
CDR3 DNA: TGTGCCAGCAGCTCTGAGGGGAATAACTATGGCTACACCTTC; CDR3 protein: CASSSEGNNYGYTF; J gene: TRBJ1-2; V gene: TRBV7-9; D gene: .; clone size: few
CDR3 DNA: TGTGCCAGCAGTCCCCTAGCGGGAGTAGACACCGGGGAGCTGTTTTTT; CDR3 protein: CASSPLAGVDTGELFF; J gene: TRBJ2-2; V gene: TRBV6-1; D gene: TRBD2; clone size: few
CDR3 DNA: TGTGCCAGCAGCCCCGCCCTGGGGGGCGAAGGCTACACCTTC; CDR3 protein: CASSPALGGEGYTF; J gene: TRBJ1-2; V gene: TRBV13; D gene: .; clone size: few
CDR3 DNA: TGTGCCAGCAGCTCCCCGGATTCTGGGGCCAACGTCCTGACTTTC; CDR3 protein: CASSSPDSGANVLTF; J gene: TRBJ2-6; V gene: TRBV5-6; D gene: .; clone size: .
CDR3 DNA: TGCGCCAGCAGCCCGGACAGGGTCTATGGCTACACCTTC; CDR3 protein: CASSPDRVYGYTF; J gene: TRBJ1-2; V gene: TRBV18; D gene: TRBD1; clone size: many
CDR3 DNA: TGTGCCAGCAGAACCGATAGAGCGGGAGGAGGCAATGAGCAGTTCTTC; CDR3 protein: CASRTDRAGGGNEQFF; J gene: TRBJ2-1; V gene: TRBV6-2/TRBV6-3; D gene: TRBD2; clone size: .
CDR3 DNA: TGTGCCAGCAGCCCCCATTATTCTAGCGCGCCAGATACGCAGTATTTT; CDR3 protein: CASSPHYSSAPDTQYF; J gene: TRBJ2-3; V gene: TRBV11-2; D gene: .; clone size: .
CDR3 DNA: TGTGCCAGCAGCGGACTAGCGGGGAACTACGAGCAGTACTTC; CDR3 protein: CASSGLAGNYEQYF; J gene: TRBJ2-7; V gene: TRBV12-3/TRBV12-4; D gene: TRBD2; clone size: .
CDR3 DNA: TGTGCCAGCAGCTTAGGGGACGGGAACACCGGGGAGCTGTTTTTT; CDR3 protein: CASSLGDGNTGELFF; J gene: TRBJ2-2; V gene: TRBV7-9; D gene: .; clone size: .
CDR3 DNA: TGTGCCAGCTCACCGGCCCCATCGGGAGGGCCTCTGAATGAGCAGTTCTTC; CDR3 protein: CASSPAPSGGPLNEQFF; J gene: TRBJ2-1; V gene: TRBV18; D gene: TRBD2; clone size: .
CDR3 DNA: TGCGCCAGCAGCCCTGGGGACGGACTAAACACAGATACGCAGTATTTT; CDR3 protein: CASSPGDGLNTDTQYF; J gene: TRBJ2-3; V gene: TRBV5-1; D gene: .; clone size: many
CDR3 DNA: TGTGCCAGCAGCTGGAGAGGACAGGGGACGAACACTGAAGCTTTCTTT; CDR3 protein: CASSWRGQGTNTEAFF; J gene: TRBJ1-1; V gene: TRBV11-2; D gene: TRBD1; clone size: few
CDR3 DNA: TGTGCCAGCAGTGAATATTGGGGGGGAGACGGGGAGCTGTTTTTT; CDR3 protein: CASSEYWGGDGELFF; J gene: TRBJ2-2; V gene: TRBV25-1; D gene: TRBD2; clone size: few
CDR3 DNA: TGCGCCAGCAGCTTGGCCGCTACGGGAGAGACAGATACGCAGTATTTT; CDR3 protein: CASSLAATGETDTQYF; J gene: TRBJ2-3; V gene: TRBV5-1; D gene: .; clone size: .
CDR3 DNA: TGCAGTGCTAGAAGTCTTGGAGCCCTGAGGAGCACAGATACGCAGTATTTT; CDR3 protein: CSARSLGALRSTDTQYF; J gene: TRBJ2-3; V gene: TRBV20-1; D gene: .; clone size: .
CDR3 DNA: TGCGCCAGCAGTGATCAACTAGCGAGCACAGATACGCAGTATTTT; CDR3 protein: CASSDQLASTDTQYF; J gene: TRBJ2-3; V gene: TRBV10-2; D gene: TRBD2; clone size: .
CDR3 DNA: TGTGCCACCAGCGTAGAAATAGCGGGAGGGGGTAATGAGCAGTTCTTC; CDR3 protein: CATSVEIAGGGNEQFF; J gene: TRBJ2-1; V gene: TRBV15; D gene: TRBD2; clone size: .
CDR3 DNA: TGTGCCAGCAGCGGGGGACTAGCGGGAGTCTTGAATGAGCAGTTCTTC; CDR3 protein: CASSGGLAGVLNEQFF; J gene: TRBJ2-1; V gene: TRBV7-7; D gene: TRBD2; clone size: .
CDR3 DNA: TGTGCCAGCAGTGGGCGACAGGCGGCGGGATCTGGCAACGACTATGGCTACACCTTC; CDR3 protein: CASSGRQAAGSGNDYGYTF; J gene: TRBJ1-2; V gene: TRBV27; D gene: .; clone size: .
CDR3 DNA: TGCAGTCCCTGGAAGGCGGGCACAGATACGCAGTATTTT; CDR3 protein: CSPWKAGTDTQYF; J gene: TRBJ2-3; V gene: TRBV20-1; D gene: .; clone size: .
CDR3 DNA: TGCGCCAGCAGCCATTTACAGGGGAATCAGCCCCAGCATTTT; CDR3 protein: CASSHLQGNQPQHF; J gene: TRBJ1-5; V gene: TRBV4-1; D gene: TRBD1; clone size: .
CDR3 DNA: TGTGCCAGCAGCCAAGAGTGGAGCCTAGCGGAATACAATGAGCAGTTCTTC; CDR3 protein: CASSQEWSLAEYNEQFF; J gene: TRBJ2-1; V gene: TRBV3-1; D gene: TRBD2; clone size: .
CDR3 DNA: TGTGCCAGCTCCCGGGGCCACACAGATACGCAGTATTTT; CDR3 protein: CASSRGHTDTQYF; J gene: TRBJ2-3; V gene: TRBV18; D gene: .; clone size: few
CDR3 DNA: TGCGCCAGCAGCTTCTATACGCTAACCTCCTATGGCTACACCTTC; CDR3 protein: CASSFYTLTSYGYTF; J gene: TRBJ1-2; V gene: TRBV5-1; D gene: .; clone size: few
CDR3 DNA: TGCAGTGCCGTAAGTTACACTGAAGCTTTCTTT; CDR3 protein: CSAVSYTEAFF; J gene: TRBJ1-1; V gene: TRBV20-1; D gene: .; clone size: once
CDR3 DNA: TGTGCCAGCAGCTTGGCTAAGGGATCAGATACGCAGTATTTT; CDR3 protein: CASSLAKGSDTQYF; J gene: TRBJ2-3; V gene: TRBV5-6; D gene: .; clone size: few
CDR3 DNA: TGCGCCAGCAGCTTGGCTTACTTCACCGGGGAGCTGTTTTTT; CDR3 protein: CASSLAYFTGELFF; J gene: TRBJ2-2; V gene: TRBV5-1; D gene: .; clone size: .
CDR3 DNA: TGTGCCAGTGTTCGTAGCGGAGCATACAATGAGCAGTTCTTC; CDR3 protein: CASVRSGAYNEQFF; J gene: TRBJ2-1; V gene: TRBV27; D gene: .; clone size: .
CDR3 DNA: TGTGCCAGCAGCCCCCAGGTCCGGCGGGAGCTACTAGCAGATACGCAGTATTTT; CDR3 protein: CASSPQVRRELLADTQYF; J gene: TRBJ2-3; V gene: TRBV3-1; D gene: TRBD2; clone size: .
CDR3 DNA: TGCGCCAGCACAGACCCGAACACCGGGGAGCTGTTTTTT; CDR3 protein: CASTDPNTGELFF; J gene: TRBJ2-2; V gene: TRBV5-1; D gene: .; clone size: few
CDR3 DNA: TGCGCCAGCAGTGAGACAGCAGATACGCAGTATTTT; CDR3 protein: CASSETADTQYF; J gene: TRBJ2-3; V gene: TRBV10-2; D gene: .; clone size: few
CDR3 DNA: TGTGCCAGCTCACCACCGGGGGCGCGGGCTTTCTTT; CDR3 protein: CASSPPGARAFF; J gene: TRBJ1-1; V gene: TRBV18; D gene: .; clone size: few
CDR3 DNA: TGCGCCAGCACCATCGGGAGTTCTCCCTACAATGAGCAGTTCTTC; CDR3 protein: CASTIGSSPYNEQFF; J gene: TRBJ2-1; V gene: TRBV5-1; D gene: .; clone size: .
CDR3 DNA: TGTGCCAGCAGTCTGACCACTAGCGGGGAGCAGTACTTC; CDR3 protein: CASSLTTSGEQYF; J gene: TRBJ2-7; V gene: TRBV12-3/TRBV12-4; D gene: TRBD2; clone size: .
CDR3 DNA: TGTGCCAGCGGAGGACAGTATAACACTGAAGCTTTCTTT; CDR3 protein: CASGGQYNTEAFF; J gene: TRBJ1-1; V gene: TRBV12-3/TRBV12-4; D gene: .; clone size: .
CDR3 DNA: TGCGCCAGCAGCTTGGGGGACAGCCACAATGAGCAGTTCTTC; CDR3 protein: CASSLGDSHNEQFF; J gene: TRBJ2-1; V gene: TRBV5-1; D gene: TRBD1; clone size: few
CDR3 DNA: TGCAGCGTTGTTCGAGGCCCCTACGAGCAGTACTTC; CDR3 protein: CSVVRGPYEQYF; J gene: TRBJ2-7; V gene: TRBV29-1; D gene: .; clone size: many
CDR3 DNA: TGTGCCAGCTCGGATCGACAGGGGGGGACTGAAGCTTTCTTT; CDR3 protein: CASSDRQGGTEAFF; J gene: TRBJ1-1; V gene: TRBV18; D gene: TRBD1; clone size: few
CDR3 DNA: TGCGCCAGCAGCTTCCTGGACAGGGGGCCAACCGGGGAGCTGTTTTTT; CDR3 protein: CASSFLDRGPTGELFF; J gene: TRBJ2-2; V gene: TRBV5-1; D gene: TRBD1; clone size: .
CDR3 DNA: TGTGCCAGCAGCCCCCCATACGGGGGAGAGAAAGAGACCCAGTACTTC; CDR3 protein: CASSPPYGGEKETQYF; J gene: TRBJ2-5; V gene: TRBV13; D gene: .; clone size: few
CDR3 DNA: TGTGCCAGCAGTTTATCGCAGGGGCGTATTGAAAAACTGTTTTTT; CDR3 protein: CASSLSQGRIEKLFF; J gene: TRBJ1-4; V gene: TRBV12-3/TRBV12-4; D gene: .; clone size: .